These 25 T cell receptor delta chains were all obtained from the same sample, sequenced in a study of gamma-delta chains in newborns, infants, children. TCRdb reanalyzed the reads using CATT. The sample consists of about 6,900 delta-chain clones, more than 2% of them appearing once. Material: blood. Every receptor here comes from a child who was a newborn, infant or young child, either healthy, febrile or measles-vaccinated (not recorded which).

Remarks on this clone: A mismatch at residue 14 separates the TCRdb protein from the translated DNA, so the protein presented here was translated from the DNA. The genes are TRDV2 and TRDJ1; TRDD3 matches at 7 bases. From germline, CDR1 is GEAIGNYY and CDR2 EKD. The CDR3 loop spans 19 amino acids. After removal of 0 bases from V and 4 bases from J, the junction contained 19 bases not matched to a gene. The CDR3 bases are TGTGCCTGTGACACCGGAGTGGGGATAGGATCCCCGAACATCGATAAACTCATCTTT. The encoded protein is CACDTGVGIGSPNIDKLIF.

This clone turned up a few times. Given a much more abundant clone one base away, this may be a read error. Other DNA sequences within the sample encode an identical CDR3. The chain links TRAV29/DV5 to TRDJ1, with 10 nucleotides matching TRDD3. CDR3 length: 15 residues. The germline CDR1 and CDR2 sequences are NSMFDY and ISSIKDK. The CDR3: CAASGDGGYTDKLIF. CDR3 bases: TGTGCAGCAAGCGGTGATGGGGGATACACCGATAAGCTCATCTTT. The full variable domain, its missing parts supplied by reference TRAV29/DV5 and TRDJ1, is DQQVKQNSPSLSVQEGRISILNCDYTNSMFDYFLWYKKYPAEGPTFLISISSIKDKNEDGRFTVFLNKSAKHLSLHIVPSQPGDSAVYFCAASGDGGYTDKLIFGKGTRVTVEP.

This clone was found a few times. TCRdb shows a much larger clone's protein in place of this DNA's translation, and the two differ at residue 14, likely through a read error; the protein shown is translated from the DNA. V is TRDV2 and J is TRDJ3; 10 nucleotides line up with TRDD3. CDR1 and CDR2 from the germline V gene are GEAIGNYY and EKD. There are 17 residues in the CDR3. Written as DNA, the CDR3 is TGTGCCTGTGACAATACTGGGGGATCCTGGGACACCCGACGGATGTTTTTC. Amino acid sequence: CACDNTGGSWDTRRMFF.

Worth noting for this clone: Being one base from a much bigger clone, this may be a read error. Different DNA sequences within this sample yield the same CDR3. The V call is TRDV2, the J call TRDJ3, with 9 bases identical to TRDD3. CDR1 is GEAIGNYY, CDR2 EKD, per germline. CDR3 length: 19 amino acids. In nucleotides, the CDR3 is TGTGCCTGCGACACCGGGGGATACCTTAGCTCCTGGGACACCCGACAGATGTTTTTC. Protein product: CACDTGGYLSSWDTRQMFF.

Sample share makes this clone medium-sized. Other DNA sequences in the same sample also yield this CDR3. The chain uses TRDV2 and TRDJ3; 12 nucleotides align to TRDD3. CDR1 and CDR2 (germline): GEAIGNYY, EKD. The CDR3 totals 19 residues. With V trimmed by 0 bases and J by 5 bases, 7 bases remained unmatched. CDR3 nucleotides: TGTGCCTGTGACACCGCTGGGGGATACGCGGACGGGGACACCCGACAGATGTTTTTC. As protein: CACDTAGGYADGDTRQMFF.

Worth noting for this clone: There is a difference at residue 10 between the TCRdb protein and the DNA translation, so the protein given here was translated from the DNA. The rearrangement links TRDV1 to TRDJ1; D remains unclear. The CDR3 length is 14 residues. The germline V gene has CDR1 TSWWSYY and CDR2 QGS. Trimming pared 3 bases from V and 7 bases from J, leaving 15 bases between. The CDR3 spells CALGDPPASGKLIF. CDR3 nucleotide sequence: TGTGCTCTTGGGGACCCGCCCGCGTCGGGTAAACTCATCTTT.

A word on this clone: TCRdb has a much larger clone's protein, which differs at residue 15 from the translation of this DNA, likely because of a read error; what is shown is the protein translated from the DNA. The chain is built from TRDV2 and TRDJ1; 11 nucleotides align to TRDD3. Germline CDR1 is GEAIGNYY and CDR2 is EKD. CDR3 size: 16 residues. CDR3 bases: TGTGCCTGTGACATACTGGGGGATAAGAACACCGATAAACTCACCTTT. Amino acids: CACDILGDKNTDKLTF.

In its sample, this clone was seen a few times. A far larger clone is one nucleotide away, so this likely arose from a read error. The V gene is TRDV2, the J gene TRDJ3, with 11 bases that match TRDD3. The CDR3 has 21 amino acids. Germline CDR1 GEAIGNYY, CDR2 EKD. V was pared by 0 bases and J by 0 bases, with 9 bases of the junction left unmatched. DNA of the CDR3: TGTGCCTGTGACACCGTACTGGGGGATATTCCTGGCTCCTGGGACACCCGACAGATGTTTTTC. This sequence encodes CACDTVLGDIPGSWDTRQMFF.

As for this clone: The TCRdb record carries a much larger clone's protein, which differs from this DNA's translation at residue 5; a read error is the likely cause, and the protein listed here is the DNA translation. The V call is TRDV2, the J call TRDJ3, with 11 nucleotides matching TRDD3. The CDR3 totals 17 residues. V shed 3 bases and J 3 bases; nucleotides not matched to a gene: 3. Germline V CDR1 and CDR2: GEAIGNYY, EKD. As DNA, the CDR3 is TGTGCCTGTGACGCGACTGGGGGATACTGGGACACCCGACAGATGTTTTTC. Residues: CACDATGGYWDTRQMFF.

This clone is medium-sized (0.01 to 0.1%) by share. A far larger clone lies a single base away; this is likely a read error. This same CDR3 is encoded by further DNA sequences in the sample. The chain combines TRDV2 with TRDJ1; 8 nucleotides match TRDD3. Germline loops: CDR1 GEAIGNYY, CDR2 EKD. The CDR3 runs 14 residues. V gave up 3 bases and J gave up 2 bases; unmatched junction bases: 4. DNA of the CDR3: TGTGCCTGTGACGTACTGGGGGGTACCGATAAACTCATCTTT. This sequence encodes CACDVLGGTDKLIF.

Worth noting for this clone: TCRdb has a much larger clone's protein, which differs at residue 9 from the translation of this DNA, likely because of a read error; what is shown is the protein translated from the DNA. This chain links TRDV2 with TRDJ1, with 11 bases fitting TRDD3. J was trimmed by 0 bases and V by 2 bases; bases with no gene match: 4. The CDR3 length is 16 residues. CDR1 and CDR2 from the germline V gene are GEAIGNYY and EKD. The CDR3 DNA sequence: TGTGCCTGTGACAGACTGGGGGATATGCACACCGATAAACTCATCTTT. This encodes CACDRLGDMHTDKLIF.

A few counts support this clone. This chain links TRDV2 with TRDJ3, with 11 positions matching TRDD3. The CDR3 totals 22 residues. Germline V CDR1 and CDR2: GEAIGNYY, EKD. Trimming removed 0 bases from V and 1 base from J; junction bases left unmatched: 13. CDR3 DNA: TGTGCCTGTGACACCGTTACAGTGGGGGATACGCGGGGATCCTGGGACACCCGACAGATGTTTTTC. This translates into CACDTVTVGDTRGSWDTRQMFF.

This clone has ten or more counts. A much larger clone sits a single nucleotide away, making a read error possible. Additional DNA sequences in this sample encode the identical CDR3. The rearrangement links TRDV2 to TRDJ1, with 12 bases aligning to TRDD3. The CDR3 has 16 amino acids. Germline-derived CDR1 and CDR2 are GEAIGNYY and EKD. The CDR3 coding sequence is TGTGCCTGTGACACCCTTTTACTGGGGGATACCGATAAACTCACCTTT. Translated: CACDTLLLGDTDKLTF.

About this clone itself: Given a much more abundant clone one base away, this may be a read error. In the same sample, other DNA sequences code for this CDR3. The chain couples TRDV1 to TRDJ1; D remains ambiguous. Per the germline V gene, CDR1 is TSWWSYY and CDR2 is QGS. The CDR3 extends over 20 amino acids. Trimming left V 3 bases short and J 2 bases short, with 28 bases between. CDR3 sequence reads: CALGDPKTTSTRRETDKLIF. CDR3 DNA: TGTGCTCTTGGGGACCCAAAAACTACGTCAACTAGGCGGGAAACCGATAAACTCATCTTT.

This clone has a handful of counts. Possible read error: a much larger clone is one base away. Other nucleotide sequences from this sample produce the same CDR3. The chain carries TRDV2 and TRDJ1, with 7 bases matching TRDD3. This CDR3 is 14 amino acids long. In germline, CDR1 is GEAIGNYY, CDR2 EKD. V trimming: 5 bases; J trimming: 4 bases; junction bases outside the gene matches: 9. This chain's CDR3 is CACGPLGGLDKLIF. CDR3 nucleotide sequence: TGTGCCTGTGGGCCGCTGGGGGGTCTCGATAAACTCATCTTT.

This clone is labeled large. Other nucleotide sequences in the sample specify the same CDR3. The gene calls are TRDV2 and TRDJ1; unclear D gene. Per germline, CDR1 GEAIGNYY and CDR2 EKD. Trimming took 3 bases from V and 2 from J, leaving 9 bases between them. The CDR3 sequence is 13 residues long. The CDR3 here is CACDRIRTDKLIF. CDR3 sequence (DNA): TGTGCCTGTGACCGGATCCGTACCGATAAACTCATCTTT.

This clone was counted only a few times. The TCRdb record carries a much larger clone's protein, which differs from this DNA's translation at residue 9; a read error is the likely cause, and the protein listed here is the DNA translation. The CDR3: CAFLGDTYADKLIF. The CDR3 bases are TGTGCCTTTCTGGGGGATACGTACGCCGATAAACTCATCTTT. The V and J genes are TRDV3 and TRDJ1, with 12 bases that match TRDD3. Trimming at V came to 2 bases and at J to 3 bases, leaving 4 bases not matched to a gene. The CDR3 is made up of 14 amino acids. The germline CDR1 and CDR2 sequences are TVYSNPD and GDNSRS (reference sequence). The full variable domain, with the rest looked up from reference TRDV3 and TRDJ1, is CDKVTQSSPDQTVASGSEVVLLCTYDTVYSNPDLFWYRIRPDYSFQFVFYGDNSRSEGADFTQGRFSVKHILTQKAFHLVISPVRTEDSATYYCAFLGDTYADKLIFGKGTRVTVEP.

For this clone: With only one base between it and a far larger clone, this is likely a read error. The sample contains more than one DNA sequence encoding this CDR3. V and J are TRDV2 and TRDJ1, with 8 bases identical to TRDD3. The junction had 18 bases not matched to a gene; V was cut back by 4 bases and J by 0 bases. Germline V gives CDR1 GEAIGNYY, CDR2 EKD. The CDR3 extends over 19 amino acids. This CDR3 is CACEGCGGWGTAYTDKLIF. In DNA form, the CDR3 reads TGTGCCTGTGAAGGGTGTGGAGGCTGGGGGACTGCGTACACCGATAAACTCATCTTT.

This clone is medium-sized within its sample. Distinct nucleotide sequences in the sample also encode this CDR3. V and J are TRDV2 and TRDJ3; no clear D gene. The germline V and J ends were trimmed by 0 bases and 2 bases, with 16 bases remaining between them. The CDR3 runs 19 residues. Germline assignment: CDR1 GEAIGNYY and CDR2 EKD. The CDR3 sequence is CACDTVRRETAWDTRQMFF. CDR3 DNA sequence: TGTGCCTGTGACACCGTGAGGAGGGAAACGGCCTGGGACACCCGACAGATGTTTTTC.

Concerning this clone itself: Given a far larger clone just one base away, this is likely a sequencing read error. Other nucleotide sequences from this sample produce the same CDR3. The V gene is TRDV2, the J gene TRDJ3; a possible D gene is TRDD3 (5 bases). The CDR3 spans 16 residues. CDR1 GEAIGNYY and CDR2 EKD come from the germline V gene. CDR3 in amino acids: CACDALSSWDTRQMFF. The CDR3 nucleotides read TGTGCCTGTGACGCGCTGAGCTCCTGGGACACCCGACAGATGTTCTTC.

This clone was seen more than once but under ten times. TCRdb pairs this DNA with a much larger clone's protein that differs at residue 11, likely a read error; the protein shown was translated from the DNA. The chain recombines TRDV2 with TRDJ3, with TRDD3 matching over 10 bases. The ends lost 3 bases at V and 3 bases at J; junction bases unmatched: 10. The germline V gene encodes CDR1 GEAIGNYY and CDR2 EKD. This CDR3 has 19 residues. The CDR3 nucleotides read TGTGCCTGTGACGGAACTGGGGGATTGAGGTTCTGGGACACCCGACAGATGTTTTTC. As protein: CACDGTGGLRFWDTRQMFF.

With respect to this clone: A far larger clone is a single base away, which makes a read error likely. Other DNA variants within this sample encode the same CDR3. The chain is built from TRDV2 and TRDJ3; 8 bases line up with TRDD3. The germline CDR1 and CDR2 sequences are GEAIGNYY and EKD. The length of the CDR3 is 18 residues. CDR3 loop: CACDILGADSWDTRQMFF. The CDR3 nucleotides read TGTGCCTGTGACATACTGGGGGCCGACTCCTGGGACACCCGGCAGATGTTTTTC.

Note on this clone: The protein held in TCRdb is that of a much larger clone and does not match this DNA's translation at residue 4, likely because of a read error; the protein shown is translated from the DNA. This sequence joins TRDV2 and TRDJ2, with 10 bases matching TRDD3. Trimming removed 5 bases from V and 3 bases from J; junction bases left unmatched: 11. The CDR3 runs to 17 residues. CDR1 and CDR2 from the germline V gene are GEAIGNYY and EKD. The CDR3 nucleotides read TGTGCCTGTGGCATACTGGGGGATGGGGCGCTGACAGCACAACTCTTCTTT. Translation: CACGILGDGALTAQLFF.

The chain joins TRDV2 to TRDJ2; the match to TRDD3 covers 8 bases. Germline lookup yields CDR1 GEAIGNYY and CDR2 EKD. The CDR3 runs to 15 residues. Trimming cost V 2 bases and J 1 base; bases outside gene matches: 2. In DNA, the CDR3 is TGTGCCTGTGACAGCCTGGGGGATTTGACAGCACAACTCTTCTTT. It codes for CACDSLGDLTAQLFF.

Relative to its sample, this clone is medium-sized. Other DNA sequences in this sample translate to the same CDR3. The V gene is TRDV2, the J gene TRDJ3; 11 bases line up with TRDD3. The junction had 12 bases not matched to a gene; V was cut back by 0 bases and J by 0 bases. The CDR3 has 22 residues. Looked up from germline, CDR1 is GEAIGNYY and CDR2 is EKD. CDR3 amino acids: CACDTVRLLGDKGSWDTRQMFF. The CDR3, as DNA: TGTGCCTGTGACACCGTCCGACTACTGGGGGATAAGGGCTCCTGGGACACCCGACAGATGTTTTTC.